The clone carrying this TCR beta chain was counted ten times or more. Its antigen remains unidentified. The sample comes from a study of blood T cells in healthy people across ages. Trimming stripped 2 bases from V and 0 bases from J, with 11 bases between. The V gene's germline CDR1 is MRHNA and CDR2 SNTAGT. The CDR3 runs 16 residues. Regarding the study as a whole: The study found more naive CD4+ cells and higher diversity in long-lived than aged donors.

A sample-barcoded 5' primer and a J-beta primer mix were used in a second PCR of roughly 6 to 11 cycles. Each CDR3 protein is one row after TCRdb ran MiXCR on the 5' RACE reads. The profile covers about 1 million distinct CDR3 sequences, with approximately 25% appearing a single time and approximately 0.7% taken by the ten largest. These data also formed part of another study, on T cells of mothers and their children.

The sequence came from a girl aged 2 to 9 in good health. Sequences were obtained from blood. V usage is TRBV6-4 and J usage is TRBJ2-1, with D perhaps assigned TRBD1 or TRBD2 (5 bases each). DNA of the CDR3: TGTGCCAGCAGTGACACCGGGACGGTCTCCTACAATGAGCAGTTCTTC. This sequence encodes CASSDTGTVSYNEQFF.